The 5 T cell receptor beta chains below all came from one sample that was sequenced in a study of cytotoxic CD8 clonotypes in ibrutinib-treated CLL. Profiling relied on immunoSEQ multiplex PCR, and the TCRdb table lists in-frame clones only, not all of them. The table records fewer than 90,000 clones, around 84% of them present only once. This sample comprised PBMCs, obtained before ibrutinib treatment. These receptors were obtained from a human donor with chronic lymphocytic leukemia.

The CDR3 DNA reads as TGTGCCACGACCGACCTAGCGGGAGGGCCCTACGAGCAGTACTTC. Encoded protein: CATTDLAGGPYEQYF. This rearrangement joins TRBV7-3 to TRBJ2-7; 12 bases match TRBD2. CDR3 size: 15 residues. Germline trimming cut 10 bases from V and 2 bases from J; bases unmatched to any gene: 9. Germline CDR1 is SGHTA and CDR2 is FQGTGA.

The CDR3 region has the DNA TGTGCCAGCAGTAGCGGGAGATACACAGATACGCAGTATTTT. Residues: CASSSGRYTDTQYF. This chain connects TRBV9 to TRBJ2-3, with 9 bases fitting TRBD2. The germline V gene has CDR1 SGDLS and CDR2 YYNGEE. Unmatched junction bases numbered 3, after V lost 5 bases and J lost 2 bases. The CDR3 has 14 residues.

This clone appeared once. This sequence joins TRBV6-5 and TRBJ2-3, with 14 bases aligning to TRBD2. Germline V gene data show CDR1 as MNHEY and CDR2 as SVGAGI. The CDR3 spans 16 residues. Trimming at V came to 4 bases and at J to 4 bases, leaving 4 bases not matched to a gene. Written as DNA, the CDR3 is TGTGCCAGCAGTTCATCGACTAGCGGGAGGGCAGATACGCAGTATTTT. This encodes CASSSSTSGRADTQYF.

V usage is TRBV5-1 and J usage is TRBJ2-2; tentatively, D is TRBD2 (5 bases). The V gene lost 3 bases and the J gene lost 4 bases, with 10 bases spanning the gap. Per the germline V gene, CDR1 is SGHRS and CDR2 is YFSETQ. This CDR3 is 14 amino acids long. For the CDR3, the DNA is TGCGCCAGCAGCTCGACTACCTTCACCGGGGAGCTGTTTTTT. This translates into CASSSTTFTGELFF.

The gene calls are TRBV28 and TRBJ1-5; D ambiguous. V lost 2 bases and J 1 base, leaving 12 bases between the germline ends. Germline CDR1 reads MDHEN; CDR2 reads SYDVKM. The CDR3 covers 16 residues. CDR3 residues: CASSLTKGLSNQPQHF. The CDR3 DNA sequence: TGTGCCAGCAGTTTAACGAAGGGCCTAAGCAATCAGCCCCAGCATTTT. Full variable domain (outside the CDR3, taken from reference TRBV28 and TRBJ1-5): DVKVTQSSRYLVKRTGEKVFLECVQDMDHENMFWYRQDPGLGLRLIYFSYDVKMKEKGDIPEGYSVSREKKERFSLILESASTNQTSMYLCASSLTKGLSNQPQHFGDGTRLSIL.